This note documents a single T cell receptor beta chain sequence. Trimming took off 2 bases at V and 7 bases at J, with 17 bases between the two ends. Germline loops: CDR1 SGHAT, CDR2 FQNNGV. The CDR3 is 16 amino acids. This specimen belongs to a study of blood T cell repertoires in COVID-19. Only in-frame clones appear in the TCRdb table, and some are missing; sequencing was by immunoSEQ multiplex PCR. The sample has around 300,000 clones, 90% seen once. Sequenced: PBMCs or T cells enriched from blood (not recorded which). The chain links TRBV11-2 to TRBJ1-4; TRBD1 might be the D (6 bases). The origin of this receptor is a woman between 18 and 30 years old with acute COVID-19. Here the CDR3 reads CASSLSIRGGGEKLFF. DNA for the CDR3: TGTGCCAGCAGCTTATCGATCCGGGGGGGCGGTGAAAAACTGTTTTTT. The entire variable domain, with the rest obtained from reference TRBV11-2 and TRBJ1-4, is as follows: EAGVAQSPRYKIIEKRQSVAFWCNPISGHATLYWYQQILGQGPKLLIQFQNNGVVDDSQLPKDRFSAERLKGVDSTLKIQPAKLEDSAVYLCASSLSIRGGGEKLFFGSGTQLSVL.